This T cell receptor (beta chain) was found in a study of T cell responses to AZD1222 COVID-19 vaccine. Background on the study: Pooling covered second doses at about 4 or about 12 weeks.

There are 17 residues in the CDR3. CDR1 and CDR2 from the germline V gene are SGHRS and YFSETQ. V gave up 0 bases and J gave up 0 bases, with 15 bases separating them. Study-level results: Reportedly, nearly half of unique spike TCRs recognized epitopes outside B.1.351/B.1.1.7 mutations. No day 14 peak samples; only post-peak repertoires were characterized.

Using immunoSEQ multiplex PCR, the repertoire was profiled, and TCRdb retains in-frame clones only, with some absent. The sample has about 110,000 clones, about nine tenths seen once. This clone was seen a single time. No antigen is known for it. Sequenced material: peripheral blood, taken on day 0 of AZD1222 vaccination. This sequence joins TRBV5-1 and TRBJ2-5, with TRBD2 as a possible D gene (5 bases). The sequence derives from an adult in good health. CDR3 bases: TGCGCCAGCAGCTTGGCCCCCCCAGCGGAGTACCAAGAGACCCAGTACTTC. This gives the protein CASSLAPPAEYQETQYF.